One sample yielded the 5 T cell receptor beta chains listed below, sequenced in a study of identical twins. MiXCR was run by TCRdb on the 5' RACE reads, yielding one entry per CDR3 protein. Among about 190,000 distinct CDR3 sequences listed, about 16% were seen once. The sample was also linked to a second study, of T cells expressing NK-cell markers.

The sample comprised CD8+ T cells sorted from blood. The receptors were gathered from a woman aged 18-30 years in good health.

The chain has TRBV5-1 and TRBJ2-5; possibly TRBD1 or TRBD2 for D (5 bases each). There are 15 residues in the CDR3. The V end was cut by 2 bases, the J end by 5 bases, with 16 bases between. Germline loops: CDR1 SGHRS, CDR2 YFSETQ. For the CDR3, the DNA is TGCGCCAGCAGCTTTAGGTTAGGGACGGGCGAGACCCAGTACTTC. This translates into CASSFRLGTGETQYF.

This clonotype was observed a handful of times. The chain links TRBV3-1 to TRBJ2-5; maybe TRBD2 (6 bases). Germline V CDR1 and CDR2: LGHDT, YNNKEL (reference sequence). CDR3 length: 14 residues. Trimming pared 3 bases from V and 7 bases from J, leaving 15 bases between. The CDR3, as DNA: TGTGCCAGCAGCCAGCGGGGCCCCAGTCGGACCCAGTACTTC. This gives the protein CASSQRGPSRTQYF.

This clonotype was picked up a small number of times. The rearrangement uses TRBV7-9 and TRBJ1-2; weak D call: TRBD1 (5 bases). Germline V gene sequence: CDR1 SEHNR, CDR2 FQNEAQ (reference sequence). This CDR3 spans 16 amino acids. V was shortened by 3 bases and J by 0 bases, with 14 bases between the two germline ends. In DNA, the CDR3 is TGTGCCAGCAGCTTTTCTCAGGGACTAGCTAACTATGGCTACACCTTC. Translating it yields CASSFSQGLANYGYTF.

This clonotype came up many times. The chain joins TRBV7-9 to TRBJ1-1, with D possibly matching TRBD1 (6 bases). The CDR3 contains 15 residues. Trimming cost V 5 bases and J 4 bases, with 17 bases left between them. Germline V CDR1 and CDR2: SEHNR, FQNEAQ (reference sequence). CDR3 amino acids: CASSISIRGATEAFF. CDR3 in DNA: TGTGCCAGCAGCATCTCCATCAGGGGAGCCACTGAAGCTTTCTTT.

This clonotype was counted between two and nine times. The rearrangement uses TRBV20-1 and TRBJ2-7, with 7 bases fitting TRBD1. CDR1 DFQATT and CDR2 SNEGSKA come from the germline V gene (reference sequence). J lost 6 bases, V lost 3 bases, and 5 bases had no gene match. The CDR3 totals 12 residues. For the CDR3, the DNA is TGCAGTGCTAGTGACAGGGTCTCCGAGCAGTACTTC. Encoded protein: CSASDRVSEQYF.